This T cell receptor beta chain was sequenced in a study of a mutant IDH1 vaccine in newly diagnosed glioma (dated by TCRdb to about 2021). Regarding the research as a whole: In the chemotherapy-containing groups, vaccination started alongside temozolomide cycles, whereas in patients who had radiotherapy alone it started 4-6 weeks after radiotherapy. Longitudinal TCRB deep sequencing was done for some 25 treated patients, wherever samples were available for exploratory analyses. The week-35 safety follow-up was designated visit V12, and the week-47 end of study was designated visit V13. Prior to enrollment, standard therapy consisting of radiotherapy alone, temozolomide alone, or radiochemotherapy with temozolomide had been administered to patients, with the combination being received by most patients. Six visits were used for peripheral blood collection: V03 (baseline), V05, V07, V10, V12 and V13. Of the 25 to 35 patients who were treated, around 62% were male and about 40% were female, and the mean age was about 40 years. Overall results and qualifications from the work: Immune responses induced by the vaccine were seen in roughly 92% of patients across multiple MHC alleles. Selection of PBMC samples for TCRB deep sequencing was based on availability. No apparent relationship was observed between pseudoprogression and alterations in the top peripheral T cell clonotypes detected by TCRB sequencing. The authors noted that analyses of patient blood samples could not be reproduced because of sample limitations.

Taken with the paper, the label for time point translates to: week 35, safety follow-up. Every vaccine dose consisted of 300 ug of a 20-mer mutant IDH1 peptide in Montanide, administered subcutaneously together with topical imiquimod. Across visits V03 through V10, patients got a total of eight vaccinations, given in weeks 1, 3, 5, 7, 11, 15, 19 and 23. Newly diagnosed WHO grade 3 or 4 IDH1-mutant astrocytomas showing loss of nuclear ATRX were present in the donors. The samples were drawn from NOA16, a multicentre, single-arm, open-label phase I trial in Germany that tested a mutant IDH1 peptide vaccine in humans for the first time. Genomic DNA for TCRB sequencing was extracted from EDTA blood using the DNeasy Blood and Tissue Kit. Comment on this clone: This receptor's antigen is unknown. Nothing much larger sits one base from this clone, and base qualities are not available.

The germline V gene (reference sequence) provides CDR1 GTSNPN and CDR2 SVGIG. There are 13 amino acids in the CDR3, from cysteine to phenylalanine inclusive. Only the CDR3 portion is preserved as DNA: 39 bases, with reading frame beginning at the first base. Deletion took 6 bases off V and 3 bases off J, with a span of 11 bases between the germline ends. Libraries were built with the immunoSEQ multiplex PCR assay. Rearranged TCR beta chain sequences were amplified with the hsTCRB Kit following the manufacturer's protocol. TCRB libraries were sequenced on an Illumina MiSeq. Under the source paper's analysis protocol: The proprietary platform of the kit vendor was used for demultiplexing, trimming and gene mapping. TCRdb holds this immuneACCESS table with in-frame rearrangements only. Some clones are missing; in checked studies, unresolved V genes explain under half, and the rest has no known cause. V and J calls and clone size follow that table, whereas D and trimming were derived from the DNA. Within this sample are about 26,000 clones, with less than 85% of them counted one time only. The top ten hold 30% to 35% of the sample.

This specimen consisted of PBMCs, obtained from a glioma patient whose treatment included an IDH1 peptide vaccine. This TCR was sampled from a man under 40 with glioma. Recombination linked TRBV30 to TRBJ2-2; the D gene is possibly TRBD2, with 5 bases matching. The CDR3 amino acid sequence is: CACSSRDTGELFF. The DNA is as follows: TGTGCCTGCTCATCGCGGGACACCGGGGAGCTGTTTTTT.